Included here is one TCR beta chain sequence, with context. This sample stems from a study of T cell changes during pregnancy in multiple sclerosis. The CDR3 runs 14 residues. Trimming stripped 5 bases from V and 6 bases from J, with 17 bases between. The germline V gene has CDR1 MNHEY and CDR2 SMNVEV (reference sequence). Repertoires were generated with immunoSEQ multiplex PCR, while TCRdb's copy carries only in-frame clones and drops some. The sample has approximately 44,000 clones, roughly nine tenths seen once. This TCR came from a female donor with multiple sclerosis, enrolled in a pregnancy study. Source: CD4+ T cells from peripheral blood mononuclear cells, taken in the first trimester of pregnancy. This rearrangement joins TRBV27 to TRBJ2-7; perhaps TRBD1 as D (6 bases). The DNA for the CDR3 is TGTGCCAGCAGTCAGACAGGCCTGATGGGCGAGCAGTACTTC. Translation: CASSQTGLMGEQYF.